Listed below are T cell receptor beta chains from one sample, sequenced in a study of cytomegalovirus exposure and HLA in healthy donors. Libraries were prepared by immunoSEQ multiplex PCR; TCRdb keeps only in-frame clonotypes and omits some of them. This sample has around 130,000 clones; roughly 80% occur once, and the top ten carry under 2.5%. The sample consisted of PBMCs. These receptors all come from a man aged 25 to 40 in good health and CMV-seronegative. Each CDR3 is given with its conserved first and last residue. D genes are given only for firm matches. Expanded clones are given a class, and other clones once, few, many or no size at all.

.	TRBV19	TRBJ2-1	.	TGTGCCAGTAGTATCGAGGGTTACAATGAGCAGTTCTTC	CASSIEGYNEQFF
.	TRBV5-6	TRBJ1-2	.	TGTGCCAGCAGGGCGGGGACGGGCTACACCTTC	CASRAGTGYTF
.	TRBV29-1	TRBJ2-5	.	TGCAGCGTTGAAGATACGGGGTGGAGGGAGACCCAGTACTTC	CSVEDTGWRETQYF
once	TRBV28	TRBJ1-1	TRBD1	TGTGCCAGCAGTGAGACAGGGGCCAACACTGAAGCTTTCTTT	CASSETGANTEAFF
.	TRBV5-8	TRBJ2-7	.	TGTGCCAGCAGCTCCCAGGGTTTCTACGAGCAGTACTTC	CASSSQGFYEQYF
once	TRBV5-1	TRBJ2-3	.	TGCGCCAGCAGCTTGGAGCAGGCTCCCACAGATACGCAGTATTTT	CASSLEQAPTDTQYF
.	TRBV13	TRBJ2-3	TRBD2	TGTGCCAGCAGCTTAGAACTAGCGGGGGTTTCTAGCACAGATACGCAGTATTTT	CASSLELAGVSSTDTQYF
.	TRBV2	TRBJ2-5	TRBD1	TGTGCCAGCAGTACAGACAGGGGACAAGAGACCCAGTACTTC	CASSTDRGQETQYF
.	TRBV7-2	TRBJ2-7	.	TGTGCCAGCAGCTCCTCAATCGACAGTAGGTACTTC	CASSSSIDSRYF
.	TRBV15	TRBJ2-7	TRBD1	TGTGCCACCAGCACGCACTCACAGGGGGAGCAGTACTTC	CATSTHSQGEQYF
few	TRBV6-4	TRBJ2-1	.	TGTGCCAGCAGTGACGAGCAGGCCCCCTACAATGAGCAGTTCTTC	CASSDEQAPYNEQFF
few	TRBV5-4	TRBJ2-6	.	TGTGCCAGCAGCTTGGGGAGCTCTGGGGCCAACGTCCTGACTTTC	CASSLGSSGANVLTF
.	TRBV9	TRBJ2-1	.	TGTGCCAGCAGCGTAGTTGGAGGGCGTGGGGATGAGCAGTTCTTC	CASSVVGGRGDEQFF
.	TRBV6-1	TRBJ2-7	TRBD2	TGTGCCAGCGGACTAGCGGGGGCGAGCTCCTACGAGCAGTACTTC	CASGLAGASSYEQYF
few	TRBV10-1	TRBJ2-7	.	TGCGCCAGCAGCCGCGGGCCCCACTCTGGCGAGCAGTACTTC	CASSRGPHSGEQYF
.	TRBV5-6	TRBJ1-6	TRBD1	TGTGCCAGCAGCCGTCCCGGGACAGGGATTGTTTCACCCCTCCACTTT	CASSRPGTGIVSPLHF
.	TRBV9	TRBJ2-5	.	TGTGCCAGCAGCGTAGGGGACAACCAAGAGACCCAGTACTTC	CASSVGDNQETQYF
.	TRBV5-1	TRBJ1-2	TRBD1	TGCGCCAGCAGCACGACAGGGGGCGACTCCTATGGCTACACCTTC	CASSTTGGDSYGYTF
.	TRBV30	TRBJ1-1	.	TGTGCCTGGAGTCGTCGCACTGAAGCTTTCTTT	CAWSRRTEAFF
.	TRBV28	TRBJ2-7	TRBD1	TGTGCCAGCAGTAGGGACAGGGACGAGCAGTACTTC	CASSRDRDEQYF
once	TRBV30	TRBJ1-2	TRBD1	TGTGCCTGGAGTATACGACAGGGGAGAACTCGGAATGGCTACACCTTC	CAWSIRQGRTRNGYTF
.	TRBV28	TRBJ1-2	TRBD1	TGTGCCAGCAGTTTTTTAACAGGGGGCGCAGGAGGCTACACCTTC	CASSFLTGGAGGYTF
.	TRBV30	TRBJ2-7	TRBD1	TGTGCCCTCAGGCGGACAGGGGTACTCTTC	CALRRTGVLF
.	TRBV10-3	TRBJ2-7	TRBD1	TGTGCCATCAGTGATTATTGGGGGGACAGGTCCTACGAGCAGTACTTC	CAISDYWGDRSYEQYF
.	TRBV7-2	TRBJ1-2	.	TGTGCCAGCAGCTTAGTCCCGACGGGGGGCTACACCTTC	CASSLVPTGGYTF
.	TRBV28	TRBJ2-2	TRBD2	TGTGCCAGCAGTTCCCACCGAACTAGCGGGGGGCCGCACACCGGGGAGCTGTTTTTT	CASSSHRTSGGPHTGELFF
.	TRBV9	TRBJ2-2	TRBD2	TGTGCCAGCAGCCCGCGACCGGGACTAGCGGGGGGGCGGGGCGGGGAGCTGTTTTTT	CASSPRPGLAGGRGGELFF
few	TRBV4-3	TRBJ2-3	TRBD2	TGCGCCAGCAGCCAAAGACTAGCGGGGGGTACTGCCGCTAGCACAGATACGCAGTATTTT	CASSQRLAGGTAASTDTQYF
.	TRBV30	TRBJ1-6	.	TGTGCCTGGAGCTACTCCTCCGGGTCCTATAATTCACCCCTCCACTTT	CAWSYSSGSYNSPLHF
.	TRBV19	TRBJ2-1	TRBD2	TGTGCCAGTAGTACCTGGACTAGCGGGGGCAATGAGCAGTTCTTC	CASSTWTSGGNEQFF
.	TRBV14	TRBJ2-5	.	TGTGCCAGCAGCCCAGACCGGGGGTGGAACACCCAGTACTTC	CASSPDRGWNTQYF
.	TRBV7-2	TRBJ2-3	.	TGTGCCAGCAGCCCAGGGGACAAGGCCATTTACACAGATACGCAGTATTTT	CASSPGDKAIYTDTQYF
.	TRBV28	TRBJ1-4	TRBD1	TGTGCCAGCAGCCTTCAACTATCCGGGACAGGGGAAGAAAAACTGTTTTTT	CASSLQLSGTGEEKLFF
few	TRBV19	TRBJ2-3	.	TGTGCCAGTAGTAAGCGACAGGACCCCGATACGCAGTATTTT	CASSKRQDPDTQYF